The clone carrying this T cell receptor beta chain appeared a few times. This sample was included in a study of cytomegalovirus exposure and HLA in healthy donors. The PCR was carried out with 60 Vbeta primers and 13 Jbeta primers. Only in-frame clones appear in the TCRdb table, and some are missing; sequencing was by immunoSEQ multiplex PCR. The sample has 200,000 to 250,000 clones, 77% seen once. The CDR3 is 16 amino acids. From germline, CDR1 is SGHRS and CDR2 YFSETQ. Unmatched junction bases numbered 5, after V lost 1 base and J lost 2 bases. The TCR comes from a woman aged 55 to 70 in good health and CMV-seropositive. The source material was PBMCs. The rearrangement links TRBV5-1 to TRBJ2-1, with 8 nucleotides matching TRBD2. The CDR3 DNA reads TGCGCCAGCAGCTTGACATCCGGGGGGGCCTACAATGAGCAGTTCTTC. As protein: CASSLTSGGAYNEQFF. The whole variable domain, filled in from reference TRBV5-1 and TRBJ2-1, reads KAGVTQTPRYLIKTRGQQVTLSCSPISGHRSVSWYQQTPGQGLQFLFEYFSETQRNKGNFPGRFSGRQFSNSRSEMNVSTLELGDSALYLCASSLTSGGAYNEQFFGPGTRLTVL.